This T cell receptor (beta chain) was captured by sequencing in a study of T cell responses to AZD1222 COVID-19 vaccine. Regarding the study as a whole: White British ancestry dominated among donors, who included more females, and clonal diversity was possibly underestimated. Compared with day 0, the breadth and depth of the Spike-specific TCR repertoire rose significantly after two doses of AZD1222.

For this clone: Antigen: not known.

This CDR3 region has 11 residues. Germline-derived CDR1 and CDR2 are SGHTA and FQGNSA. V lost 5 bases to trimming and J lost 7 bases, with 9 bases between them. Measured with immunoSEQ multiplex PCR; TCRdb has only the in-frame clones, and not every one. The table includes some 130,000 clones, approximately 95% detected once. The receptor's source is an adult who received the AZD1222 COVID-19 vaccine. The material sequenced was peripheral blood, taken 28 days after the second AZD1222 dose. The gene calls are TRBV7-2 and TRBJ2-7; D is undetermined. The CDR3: CASSDRGEQYF. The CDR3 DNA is TGTGCCAGCAGCGACCGTGGGGAGCAGTACTTC.